A selection of T cell receptor beta chains follows, all from one sample in a study of regulatory T cells in long-lasting Graves disease. TCRdb re-derived calls from the multiplex PCR reads in MiXCR, one entry per CDR3 protein. The sample has under 350,000 distinct CDR3 sequences; roughly a fifth are singletons. The sequencing here drew on peripheral blood mononuclear cells (PBMCs), taken when the disease was refractory, from a patient treated with antithyroid drugs. Every receptor here comes from a female donor with Graves disease. Both conserved end residues are part of each CDR3. The order of the fields is CDR3 DNA, CDR3 protein, J gene, D gene, clone size, V gene. The D gene is left open where the match is weak. Part of the rows lack a size; the others show once, few, many or a class for expanded clones.

TGTGCCAGCAGTTTAGTGGGAGCATGGAATGAGCAGTTCTTC	CASSLVGAWNEQFF	TRBJ2-1	-	once	TRBV12-3/TRBV12-4
TGTGCCATTAAGACGGACCTGAGTCACGAGCAGTACTTC	CAIKTDLSHEQYF	TRBJ2-7	-	many	TRBV10-3
TGTGCCAGCAGCGATCCTGGGGCGCTTTCATCCACTGAAGCTTTCTTT	CASSDPGALSSTEAFF	TRBJ1-1	-	few	TRBV7-2
TGTGCCAGCAGTCCTCTTATGAACACTGAAGCTTTCTTT	CASSPLMNTEAFF	TRBJ1-1	-	many	TRBV27
TGTGCCAGCAGTTACGCGTGGGCGGTTGGCTACACCTTC	CASSYAWAVGYTF	TRBJ1-2	-	many	TRBV6-9
TGTGCCAGCAGTTACTCGATGGGTATGAACACTGAAGCTTTCTTT	CASSYSMGMNTEAFF	TRBJ1-1	-	-	TRBV6-2/TRBV6-3
TGTGCCAGCAGCTTAGGGACGGTGAACACTGAAGCTTTCTTT	CASSLGTVNTEAFF	TRBJ1-1	-	many	TRBV5-1
TGTGCTAGCAGCACCCTGAACACCGGGGAGCTGTTTTTT	CASSTLNTGELFF	TRBJ2-2	-	-	TRBV7-7
TGTGCCAGCAGCCCTAGACAGGGTGGGAGCAATGAGCAGTTCTTC	CASSPRQGGSNEQFF	TRBJ2-1	TRBD1	few	TRBV28
TGTGCCAGCAGCTCTCCCGCCGATTACGAGCAGTACTTC	CASSSPADYEQYF	TRBJ2-7	-	few	TRBV7-9
TGTGCCAGCAGCCAGCACGTGGGGATTGCCACTGAAGCTTTCTTT	CASSQHVGIATEAFF	TRBJ1-1	-	many	TRBV3-1
TGCAGCGTTGTCGTCTCTGGGGCCAACGTCCTGACTTTC	CSVVVSGANVLTF	TRBJ2-6	-	many	TRBV29-1
TGTGCCAGCAGTTTGGGGGGGTCGAATGAAAAACTGTTTTTT	CASSLGGSNEKLFF	TRBJ1-4	-	few	TRBV27
TGTGCCAGCAGCCTGTGGGGAGATGGAAACACCATATATTTT	CASSLWGDGNTIYF	TRBJ1-3	-	few	TRBV7-8
TGTGCCAGCAGCCGACTAGGACAGGACAAAAACATTCAGTACTTC	CASSRLGQDKNIQYF	TRBJ2-4	-	many	TRBV7-9
TGTGCCACCAGTTTCTTAGCGGGAGTCACGAATGAGCAGTTCTTC	CATSFLAGVTNEQFF	TRBJ2-1	TRBD2	few	TRBV28
TGTGCCTGGAGTATGGGGGAGGTAGAGCAGTTCTTC	CAWSMGEVEQFF	TRBJ2-1	-	-	TRBV30
TGTGCCAGCAGCTTAGTCCCAGGGGGGGATGGCTACACCTTC	CASSLVPGGDGYTF	TRBJ1-2	TRBD1	few	TRBV7-2
TGCAGCGTTGAAATGGCCGGGGAGCTGTTTTTT	CSVEMAGELFF	TRBJ2-2	-	few	TRBV29-1
TGTGCCAGCAGCTTTAGCCAGGGGGCCTACAATGAGCAGTTCTTC	CASSFSQGAYNEQFF	TRBJ2-1	TRBD1	many	TRBV11-2
TGTGCCAGCCGATCTGGTCTGGGGGACCGCACCGGGGAGCTGTTTTTT	CASRSGLGDRTGELFF	TRBJ2-2	-	many	TRBV6-8
TGTGCCAGCAGCCATGTCAGGGGGCACGGGGAGCTGTTTTTT	CASSHVRGHGELFF	TRBJ2-2	TRBD1	-	TRBV3-1
TGTGCCAGCAGCCCGGGACGGCCTTATGGCTACACCTTC	CASSPGRPYGYTF	TRBJ1-2	-	many	TRBV27
TGCAGTGCTGATGGTCCCGCTCGGACCCAGTACTTC	CSADGPARTQYF	TRBJ2-5	-	many	TRBV20-1
TGTGCCAGCAGTGAAAACAGGGGCGTTTACGAGCAGTACTTC	CASSENRGVYEQYF	TRBJ2-7	TRBD1	many	TRBV6-1
TGTGCCAGCAGCTTAGTCCGGGACAGGGCTGGAAAACTGTTTTTT	CASSLVRDRAGKLFF	TRBJ1-4	TRBD1	-	TRBV7-9
TGTGCCAGCAAACAGGGTGGCAATCAGCCCCAGCATTTT	CASKQGGNQPQHF	TRBJ1-5	-	many	TRBV28
TGTGCCAGCAGTGAAATGGCGGGGGGGAACACCGGGGAGCTGTTTTTT	CASSEMAGGNTGELFF	TRBJ2-2	TRBD2	many	TRBV2
TGTGCCAGCAGCTTAACAGGGCCCCTCTCTGGGGCCAACGTCCTGACTTTC	CASSLTGPLSGANVLTF	TRBJ2-6	-	few	TRBV7-8
TGTGCCGGCCGGGGAGAGTCAGATACGCAGTATTTT	CAGRGESDTQYF	TRBJ2-3	-	many	TRBV2
TGTGCCAGCAGTTACCGGGGGGCCTACGAGCAGTACTTC	CASSYRGAYEQYF	TRBJ2-7	TRBD2	many	TRBV6-2/TRBV6-3
TGTGCCAGCAGCTTAGCGGGAGTCTCCTACGAGCAGTACTTC	CASSLAGVSYEQYF	TRBJ2-7	TRBD2	many	TRBV28
TGTGCCAGCAGCGTAGGTATGGCGGTAGAGACCCAGTACTTC	CASSVGMAVETQYF	TRBJ2-5	-	many	TRBV9
TGTGCCAGCTACTCGGGACATATATCCTACGAGCAGTACTTC	CASYSGHISYEQYF	TRBJ2-7	-	many	TRBV6-1
TGTGCCAGCAGTGACGTGGGGTATGAGCAGTTCTTC	CASSDVGYEQFF	TRBJ2-1	-	-	TRBV2
TGCGCCAGCGGGCAGGGGGATTCCTACGAGCAGTACTTC	CASGQGDSYEQYF	TRBJ2-7	TRBD1	-	TRBV5-1
TGTGCCAGCAGTGAACTAGCGGCTAGCACAGATACGCAGTATTTT	CASSELAASTDTQYF	TRBJ2-3	TRBD2	-	TRBV2
TGCAGCGCACGGACAGGCGAAACCTACGAGCAGTACTTC	CSARTGETYEQYF	TRBJ2-7	TRBD1	-	TRBV29-1
TGTGCCAGCAGTTCGGCTAGCGGGAGGGCCAGAGTTGGAGAGACCCAGTACTTC	CASSSASGRARVGETQYF	TRBJ2-5	TRBD2	-	TRBV6-5
TGTGCCAGCAGACAGGGACTCCATCAGCCCCAGCATTTT	CASRQGLHQPQHF	TRBJ1-5	-	many	TRBV7-2
TGTGCCAGCAGCTTAGGGTCCCGCGGGCCCGCCGAGACCCAGTACTTC	CASSLGSRGPAETQYF	TRBJ2-5	-	-	TRBV7-2
TGTGCCAGCAGCCGTACCGGGACAGGGACTAATTCACCCCTCCACTTT	CASSRTGTGTNSPLHF	TRBJ1-6	TRBD1	few	TRBV6-2/TRBV6-3
TGTGCCAGCAGCCACCGGGACAAGGAGCCCCAGCATTTT	CASSHRDKEPQHF	TRBJ1-5	-	many	TRBV6-1
TGTGCCAGCAGTTCCCGGACGAACACCGGGGAGCTGTTTTTT	CASSSRTNTGELFF	TRBJ2-2	-	-	TRBV12-3/TRBV12-4
TGCAGTGCTAGACTCGTCTCCTACGAGCAGTACTTC	CSARLVSYEQYF	TRBJ2-7	-	many	TRBV20-1
TGTGCCAGCACTCGGATCCCGAACACCGGGGAGCTGTTTTTT	CASTRIPNTGELFF	TRBJ2-2	-	few	TRBV6-2/TRBV6-3
TGTGCCAGCAGCTTAGATGGTAGCGGGAGTTACGAGCAGTACTTC	CASSLDGSGSYEQYF	TRBJ2-7	TRBD2	many	TRBV11-2
TGCGCCAGTAGTAAGGAGGGCCAGCCCCAGCATTTT	CASSKEGQPQHF	TRBJ1-5	-	-	TRBV19
TGTGCCAGCAACGACAGGGGAGGGACCGGGGAGCTGTTTTTT	CASNDRGGTGELFF	TRBJ2-2	-	-	TRBV6-1
TGTGCCAGCAGTCCAATCTCGGTGACTAATGAAAAACTGTTTTTT	CASSPISVTNEKLFF	TRBJ1-4	-	many	TRBV28
TGTGCCAGCAGTTTAATCAGGAACACTGAAGCTTTCTTT	CASSLIRNTEAFF	TRBJ1-1	-	many	TRBV28
TGTGCCAGCAGTCCGGGAGACAGGGCGAATCAGCCCCAGCATTTT	CASSPGDRANQPQHF	TRBJ1-5	TRBD1	-	TRBV27
TGTGCCAGCAGAACCGGGACAGGGGGTTACGAGCAGTACTTC	CASRTGTGGYEQYF	TRBJ2-7	TRBD1	many	TRBV2
TGTGCCAGCAGCTCCCAGGGAACCTCCTACGAGCAGTACTTC	CASSSQGTSYEQYF	TRBJ2-7	-	-	TRBV7-9
TGTGCCAGCAGTTTCCTCGGACCGGGACAGGGGGCGCGTAATGAAAAACTGTTTTTT	CASSFLGPGQGARNEKLFF	TRBJ1-4	TRBD1	many	TRBV6-2/TRBV6-3
TGTGCCAGCACCCCGGGACAGGGCTACGAGCAGTACTTC	CASTPGQGYEQYF	TRBJ2-7	TRBD1	many	TRBV2
TGTGCCAGCTCACCACTTGGGGGGCAGGCCACTGAAGCTTTCTTT	CASSPLGGQATEAFF	TRBJ1-1	-	-	TRBV18
TGTGCCTGGAGCAGGGGGCTCAATCAGCCCCAGCATTTT	CAWSRGLNQPQHF	TRBJ1-5	TRBD1	many	TRBV30
TGTGCCAGCAGCTTAGACAGGACCTACACTGAAGCTTTCTTT	CASSLDRTYTEAFF	TRBJ1-1	-	-	TRBV13
TGTGCCAGCAGCTTAGTTCGGAAAGAGGAAGAGACCCAGTACTTC	CASSLVRKEEETQYF	TRBJ2-5	-	-	TRBV7-9